This T cell receptor beta chain derives from a study of T cells after yellow fever vaccination. Study findings and constraints: Peaking on day 5 versus 15, the secondary response was faster but weaker.

Comments on this clonotype: Its antigen is as yet unknown.

Trimming took off 4 bases at V and 3 bases at J, with 10 bases between the two ends. Germline-derived CDR1 and CDR2 are SGHTA and FQGNSA. The CDR3 runs to 14 residues. TCRdb reanalysed the 5' RACE reads using MiXCR and keeps one entry per CDR3 protein. Here the sample spans about 500,000 distinct CDR3 sequences, around 17% being singletons. The sequence came from a man in his late teens or twenties who received the YFV17D yellow fever vaccine. The chain carries TRBV7-2 and TRBJ1-5, with D perhaps matching TRBD1 (6 bases). The sequences come from PBMCs, collected 5 days after the first yellow fever vaccination. This CDR3 is CASSWGQNNQPQHF. The CDR3 DNA reads TGTGCCAGCAGCTGGGGGCAGAACAATCAGCCCCAGCATTTT.